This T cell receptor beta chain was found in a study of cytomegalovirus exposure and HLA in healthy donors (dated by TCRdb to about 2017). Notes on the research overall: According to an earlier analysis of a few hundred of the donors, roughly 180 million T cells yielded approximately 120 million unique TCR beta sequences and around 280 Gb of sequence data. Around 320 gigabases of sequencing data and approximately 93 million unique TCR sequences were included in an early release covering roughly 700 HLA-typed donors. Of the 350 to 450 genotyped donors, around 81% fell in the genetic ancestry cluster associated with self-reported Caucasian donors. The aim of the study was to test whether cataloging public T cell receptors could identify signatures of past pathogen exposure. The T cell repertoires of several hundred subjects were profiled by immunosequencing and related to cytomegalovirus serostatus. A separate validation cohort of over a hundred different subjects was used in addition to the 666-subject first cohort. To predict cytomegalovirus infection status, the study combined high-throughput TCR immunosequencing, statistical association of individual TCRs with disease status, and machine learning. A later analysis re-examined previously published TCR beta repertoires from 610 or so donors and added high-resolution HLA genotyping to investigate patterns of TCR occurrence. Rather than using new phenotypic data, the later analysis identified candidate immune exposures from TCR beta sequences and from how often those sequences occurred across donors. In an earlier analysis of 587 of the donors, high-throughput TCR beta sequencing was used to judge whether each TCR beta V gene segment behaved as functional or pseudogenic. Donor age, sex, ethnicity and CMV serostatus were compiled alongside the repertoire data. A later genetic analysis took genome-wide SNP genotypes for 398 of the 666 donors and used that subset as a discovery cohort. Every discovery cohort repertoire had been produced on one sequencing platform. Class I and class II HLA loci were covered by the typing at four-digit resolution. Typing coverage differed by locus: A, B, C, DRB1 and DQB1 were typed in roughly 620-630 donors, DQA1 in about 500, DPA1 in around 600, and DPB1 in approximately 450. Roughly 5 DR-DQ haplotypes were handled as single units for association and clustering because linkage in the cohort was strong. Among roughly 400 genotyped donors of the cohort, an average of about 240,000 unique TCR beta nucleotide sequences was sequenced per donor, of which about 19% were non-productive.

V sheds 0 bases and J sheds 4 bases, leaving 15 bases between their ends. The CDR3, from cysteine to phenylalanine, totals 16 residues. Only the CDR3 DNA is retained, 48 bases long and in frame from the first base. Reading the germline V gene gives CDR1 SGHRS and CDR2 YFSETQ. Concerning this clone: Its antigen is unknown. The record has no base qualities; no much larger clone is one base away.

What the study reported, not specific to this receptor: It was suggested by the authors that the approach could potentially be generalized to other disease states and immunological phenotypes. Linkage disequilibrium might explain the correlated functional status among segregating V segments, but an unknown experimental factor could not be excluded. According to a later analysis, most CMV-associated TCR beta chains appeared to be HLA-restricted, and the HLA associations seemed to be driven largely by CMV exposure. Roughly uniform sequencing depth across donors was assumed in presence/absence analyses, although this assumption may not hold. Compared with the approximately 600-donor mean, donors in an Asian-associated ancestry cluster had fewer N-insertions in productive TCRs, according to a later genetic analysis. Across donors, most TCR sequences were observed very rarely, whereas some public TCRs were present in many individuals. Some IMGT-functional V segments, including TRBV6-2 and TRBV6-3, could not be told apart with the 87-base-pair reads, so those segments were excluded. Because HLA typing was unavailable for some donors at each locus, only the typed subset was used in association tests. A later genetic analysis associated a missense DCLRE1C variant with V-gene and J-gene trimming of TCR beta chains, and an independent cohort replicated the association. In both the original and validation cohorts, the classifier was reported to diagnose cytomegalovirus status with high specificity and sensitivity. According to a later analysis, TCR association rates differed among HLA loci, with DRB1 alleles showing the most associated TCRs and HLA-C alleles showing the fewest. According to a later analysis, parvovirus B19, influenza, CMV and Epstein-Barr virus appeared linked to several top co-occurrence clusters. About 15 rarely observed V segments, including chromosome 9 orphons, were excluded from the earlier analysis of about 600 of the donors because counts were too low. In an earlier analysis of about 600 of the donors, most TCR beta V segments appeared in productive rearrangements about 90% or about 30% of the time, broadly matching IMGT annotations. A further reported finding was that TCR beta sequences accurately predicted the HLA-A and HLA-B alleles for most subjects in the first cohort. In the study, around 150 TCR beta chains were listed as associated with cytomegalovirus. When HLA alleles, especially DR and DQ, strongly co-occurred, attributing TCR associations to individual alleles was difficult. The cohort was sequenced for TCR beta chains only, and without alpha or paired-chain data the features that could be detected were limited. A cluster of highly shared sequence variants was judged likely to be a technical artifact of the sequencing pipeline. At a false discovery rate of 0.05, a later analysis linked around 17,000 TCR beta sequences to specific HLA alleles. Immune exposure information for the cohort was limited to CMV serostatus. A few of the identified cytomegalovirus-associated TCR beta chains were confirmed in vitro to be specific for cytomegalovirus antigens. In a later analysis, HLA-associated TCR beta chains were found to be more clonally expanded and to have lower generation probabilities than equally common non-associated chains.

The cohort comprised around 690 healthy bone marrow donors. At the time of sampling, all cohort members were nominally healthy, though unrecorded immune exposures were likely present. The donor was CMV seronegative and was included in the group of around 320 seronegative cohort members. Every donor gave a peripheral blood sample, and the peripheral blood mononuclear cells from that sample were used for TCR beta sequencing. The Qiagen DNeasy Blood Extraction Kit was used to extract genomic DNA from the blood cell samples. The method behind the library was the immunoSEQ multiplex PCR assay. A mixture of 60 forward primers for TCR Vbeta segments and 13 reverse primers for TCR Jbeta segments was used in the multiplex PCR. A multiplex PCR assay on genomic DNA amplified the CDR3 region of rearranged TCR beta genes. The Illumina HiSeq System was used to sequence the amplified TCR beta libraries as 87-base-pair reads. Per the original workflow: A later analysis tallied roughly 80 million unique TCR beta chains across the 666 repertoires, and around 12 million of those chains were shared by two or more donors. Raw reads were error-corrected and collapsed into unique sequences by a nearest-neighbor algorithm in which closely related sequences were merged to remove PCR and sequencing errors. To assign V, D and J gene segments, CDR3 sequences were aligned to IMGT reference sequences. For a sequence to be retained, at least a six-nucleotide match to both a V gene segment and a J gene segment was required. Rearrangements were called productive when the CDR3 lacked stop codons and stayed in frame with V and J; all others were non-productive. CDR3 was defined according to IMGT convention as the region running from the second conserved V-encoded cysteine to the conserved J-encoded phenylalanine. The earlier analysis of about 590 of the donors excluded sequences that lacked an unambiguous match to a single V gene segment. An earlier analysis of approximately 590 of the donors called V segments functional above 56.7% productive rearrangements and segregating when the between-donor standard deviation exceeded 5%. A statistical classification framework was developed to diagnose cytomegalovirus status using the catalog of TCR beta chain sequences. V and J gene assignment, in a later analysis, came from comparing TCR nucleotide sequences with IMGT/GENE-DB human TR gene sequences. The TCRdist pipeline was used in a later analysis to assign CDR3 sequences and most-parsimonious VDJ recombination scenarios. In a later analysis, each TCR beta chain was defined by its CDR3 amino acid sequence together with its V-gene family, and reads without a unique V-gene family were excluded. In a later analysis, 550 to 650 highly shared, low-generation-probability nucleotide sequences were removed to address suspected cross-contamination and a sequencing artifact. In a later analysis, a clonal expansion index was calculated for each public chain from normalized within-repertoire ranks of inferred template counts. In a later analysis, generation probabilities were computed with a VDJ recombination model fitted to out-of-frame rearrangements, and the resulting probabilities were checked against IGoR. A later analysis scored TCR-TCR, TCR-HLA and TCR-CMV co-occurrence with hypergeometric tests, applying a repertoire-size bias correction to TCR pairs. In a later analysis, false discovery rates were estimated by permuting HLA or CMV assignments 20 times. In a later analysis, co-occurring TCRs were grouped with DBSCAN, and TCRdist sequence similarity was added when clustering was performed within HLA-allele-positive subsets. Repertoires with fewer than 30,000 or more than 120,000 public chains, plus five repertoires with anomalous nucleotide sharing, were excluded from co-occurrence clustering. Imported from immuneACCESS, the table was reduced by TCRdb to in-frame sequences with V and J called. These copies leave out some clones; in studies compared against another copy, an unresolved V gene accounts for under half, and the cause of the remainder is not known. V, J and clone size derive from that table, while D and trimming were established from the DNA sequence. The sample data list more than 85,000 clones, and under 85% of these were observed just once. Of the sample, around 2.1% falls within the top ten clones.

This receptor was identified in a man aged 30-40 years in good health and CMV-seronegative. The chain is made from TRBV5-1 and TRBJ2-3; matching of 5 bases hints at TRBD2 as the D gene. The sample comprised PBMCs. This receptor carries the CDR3 CASSLGTYPKADTQYF. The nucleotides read TGCGCCAGCAGCTTGGGGACTTATCCCAAGGCAGATACGCAGTATTTT.